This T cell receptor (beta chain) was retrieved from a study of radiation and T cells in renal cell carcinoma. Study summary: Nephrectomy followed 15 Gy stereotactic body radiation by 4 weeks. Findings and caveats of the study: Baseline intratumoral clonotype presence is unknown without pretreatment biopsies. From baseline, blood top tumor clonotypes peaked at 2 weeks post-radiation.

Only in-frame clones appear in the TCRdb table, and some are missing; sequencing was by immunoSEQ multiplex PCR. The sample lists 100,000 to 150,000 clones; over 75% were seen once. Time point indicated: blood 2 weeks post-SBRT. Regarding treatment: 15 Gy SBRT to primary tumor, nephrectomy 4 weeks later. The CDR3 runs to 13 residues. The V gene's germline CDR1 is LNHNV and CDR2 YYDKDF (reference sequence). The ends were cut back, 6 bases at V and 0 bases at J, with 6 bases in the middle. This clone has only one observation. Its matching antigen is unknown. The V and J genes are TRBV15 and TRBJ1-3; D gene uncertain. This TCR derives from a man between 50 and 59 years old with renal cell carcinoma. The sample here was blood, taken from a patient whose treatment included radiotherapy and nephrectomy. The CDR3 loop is CATSRYSGNTIYF. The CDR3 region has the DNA TGTGCCACCAGTCGGTACTCTGGAAACACCATATATTTT.